This passage covers 12 T cell receptor beta chains from one sample sequenced in a study of T cell responses to AZD1222 COVID-19 vaccine. The protocol was immunoSEQ multiplex PCR, while the TCRdb copy is restricted to in-frame clones and leaves out a portion. The repertoire consists of roughly 150,000 clones, with around nine tenths occurring once and the leading ten covering approximately 4.8%. Here the sequenced sample was peripheral blood, taken on day 0 of AZD1222 vaccination. The receptors here all came from an adult in good health.

The chain joins TRBV14 to TRBJ1-1; D call uncertain. Looked up from germline, CDR1 is SGHDN and CDR2 is FVKESK. The V end was cut by 4 bases, the J end by 0 bases, with 12 bases between. The CDR3 has 15 residues. The CDR3 region is CASSPSGWVNTEAFF. CDR3 coding DNA: TGTGCCAGCAGCCCTTCGGGTTGGGTGAACACTGAAGCTTTCTTT. Together with reference TRBV14 and TRBJ1-1, the CDR3 gives the full variable domain: EAGVTQFPSHSVIEKGQTVTLRCDPISGHDNLYWYRRVMGKEIKFLLHFVKESKQDESGMPNNRFLAERTGGTYSTLKVQPAELEDSGVYFCASSPSGWVNTEAFFGQGTRLTVV.

The J gene is TRBJ2-7, the V gene TRBV7-2, with a weak D call TRBD1 (7 bases). The CDR3 loop spans 16 amino acids. From germline, CDR1 is SGHTA and CDR2 FQGNSA. Between the trimmed V and J ends, which lost 4 bases and 0 bases, there was a span of 16 bases. The CDR3 DNA reads TGTGCCAGCAGCTCAAGGGCGGGACAGAGCTCCTACGAGCAGTACTTC. Its translation: CASSSRAGQSSYEQYF.

V and J are TRBV5-5 and TRBJ1-3; no firm D call. The CDR3 consists of 16 residues. Per the germline V gene, CDR1 is SGHKS and CDR2 is YYEKEE (reference sequence). V was cut by 0 bases and J by 2 bases, with 12 bases left in between. CDR3 DNA: TGTGCCAGCAGCTTGGGAACGGGCAGCCCTGGAAACACCATATATTTT. It yields the protein CASSLGTGSPGNTIYF.

V usage is TRBV4-1 and J usage is TRBJ1-1; 10 bases agree with TRBD1. The length of the CDR3 is 17 residues. Per germline, CDR1 MGHRA and CDR2 YSYEKL. Trimming removed 3 bases from V and 5 bases from J; junction bases left unmatched: 12. The DNA for the CDR3 is TGCGCCAGCAGCCACGCGGGGACAGGGGCCATAAGGACTGAAGCTTTCTTT. The encoded protein is CASSHAGTGAIRTEAFF.

The chain combines TRBV29-1 with TRBJ1-2; D unclear. The V gene's germline CDR1 is SQVTM and CDR2 ANQGSEA. Between the trimmed V and J ends, which lost 5 bases and 6 bases, there was a span of 4 bases. The CDR3 spans 9 residues. CDR3 DNA: TGCAGCGTTCGGGATGGCTACACCTTC. This translates into CSVRDGYTF. Full variable domain (missing parts from reference TRBV29-1 and TRBJ1-2): SAVISQKPSRDICQRGTSLTIQCQVDSQVTMMFWYRQQPGQSLTLIATANQGSEATYESGFVIDKFPISRPNLTFSTLTVSNMSPEDSSIYLCSVRDGYTFGSGTRLTVV.

The chain is built from TRBV5-5 and TRBJ1-2; D is perhaps TRBD1 (5 bases). Germline CDR1 is SGHKS and CDR2 is YYEKEE (reference sequence). This CDR3 is 19 amino acids long. The germline V and J ends were trimmed by 1 base and 6 bases, with 28 bases remaining between them. The CDR3 loop is CASSLTLRGSPDGADGYTF. CDR3 nucleotides: TGTGCCAGCAGCTTGACCCTACGGGGGTCGCCAGATGGCGCGGATGGCTACACCTTC.

This clone came up once. The chain recombines TRBV10-2 with TRBJ2-1; D is ambiguous. Germline V lookup: CDR1 WSHSY, CDR2 SAAADI. V was trimmed by 5 bases and J by 3 bases, leaving 14 bases between them. The CDR3 length is 15 residues. CDR3: CASSRRGKNYNEQFF. The CDR3 nucleotides read TGCGCCAGCAGTCGTAGAGGAAAAAACTACAATGAGCAGTTCTTC.

J is TRBJ1-1 and V is TRBV7-3; D is unclear. Germline assignment: CDR1 SGHTA and CDR2 FQGTGA. CDR3 length: 16 residues. Trimming removed 4 bases from V and 0 bases from J, with 15 bases in between. In DNA form, the CDR3 reads TGTGCCAGCAGCTCCCCAACGGTACTTTTGAACACTGAAGCTTTCTTT. Its translation: CASSSPTVLLNTEAFF.

The chain carries TRBV5-1 and TRBJ1-2, with D tentatively TRBD1 (6 bases). Per germline, CDR1 SGHRS and CDR2 YFSETQ. The length of the CDR3 is 15 residues. V was pared by 5 bases and J by 4 bases, with 18 bases between. In DNA form, the CDR3 reads TGCGCCAGCAGTGGGTCGTGGGACACCCTCTATGGCTACACCTTC. It encodes CASSGSWDTLYGYTF. The full variable domain, its missing parts supplied by reference TRBV5-1 and TRBJ1-2, is KAGVTQTPRYLIKTRGQQVTLSCSPISGHRSVSWYQQTPGQGLQFLFEYFSETQRNKGNFPGRFSGRQFSNSRSEMNVSTLELGDSALYLCASSGSWDTLYGYTFGSGTRLTVV.

V and J are TRBV7-8 and TRBJ1-6; D is unclear. CDR1 and CDR2 from the germline V gene are SGHVS and FQNEAQ. This CDR3 contains 15 residues. V shed 2 bases and J shed 10 bases, with 15 bases lying between them. In DNA form, the CDR3 reads TGTGCCAGCAGCTTATTGGCACCAACGAGGTCACCCCTCCACTTT. Translated, it gives CASSLLAPTRSPLHF.

By sample share, this clone is medium-sized. The gene calls are TRBV12-3 or TRBV12-4 and TRBJ1-2; D gene uncertain. Trimming shortened V by 0 bases and J by 6 bases, and 5 bases separated the two germline ends. The CDR3 totals 12 residues. The CDR3 DNA reads TGTGCCAGCAGTTTAGCGCCGGATGGCTACACCTTC. Its protein is CASSLAPDGYTF.

This clone appeared a single time. V is TRBV3-1 (or the pseudogene TRBV3-2) and J is TRBJ1-2; no clear D gene. The CDR3 totals 12 residues. Trimming removed 1 base at V and 5 bases at J, with 5 bases between. CDR1 LGHDT and CDR2 YNNKEL come from the germline V gene (reference sequence). The chain's CDR3 is CASSQVEYGYTF. The DNA of the CDR3 is TGTGCCAGCAGCCAAGTGGAGTATGGCTACACCTTC.